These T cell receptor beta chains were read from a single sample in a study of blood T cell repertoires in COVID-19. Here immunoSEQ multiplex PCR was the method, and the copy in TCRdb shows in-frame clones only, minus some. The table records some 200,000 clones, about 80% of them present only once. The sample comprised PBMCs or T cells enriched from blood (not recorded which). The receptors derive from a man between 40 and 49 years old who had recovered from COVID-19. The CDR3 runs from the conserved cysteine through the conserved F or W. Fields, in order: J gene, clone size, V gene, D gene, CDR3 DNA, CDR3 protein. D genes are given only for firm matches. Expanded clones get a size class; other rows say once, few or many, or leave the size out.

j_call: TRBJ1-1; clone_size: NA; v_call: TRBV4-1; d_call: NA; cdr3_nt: TGCGCCAGCAGCCAAGGAATCCAGGGGATGCGGACTGAAGCTTTCTTT; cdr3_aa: CASSQGIQGMRTEAFF
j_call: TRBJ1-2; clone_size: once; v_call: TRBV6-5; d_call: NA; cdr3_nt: TGTGCCAGCAGCAGGGTCGAATTTAATAACTATGGCTACACCTTC; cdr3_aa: CASSRVEFNNYGYTF
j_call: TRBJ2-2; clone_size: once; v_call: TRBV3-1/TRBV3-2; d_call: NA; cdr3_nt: TGTGCCAGCAGACAGCTAAACACCGGGGAGCTGTTTTTT; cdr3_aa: CASRQLNTGELFF
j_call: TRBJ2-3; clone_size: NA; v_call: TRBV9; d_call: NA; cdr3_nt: TGTGCCAGCAGCGCCGGGGACTGGCGCACAGATACGCAGTATTTT; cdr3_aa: CASSAGDWRTDTQYF
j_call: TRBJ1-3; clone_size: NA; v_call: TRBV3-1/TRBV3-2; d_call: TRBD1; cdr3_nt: TGTGCCAGCAGCCCGCCTGGACAGGGAGGCTCTGGAAACACCATATATTTT; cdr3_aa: CASSPPGQGGSGNTIYF
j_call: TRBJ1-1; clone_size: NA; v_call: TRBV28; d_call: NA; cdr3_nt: TGTGCCAGCAGTGCCCAAGGTCTCGGGACTGAAGCTTTCTTT; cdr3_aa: CASSAQGLGTEAFF
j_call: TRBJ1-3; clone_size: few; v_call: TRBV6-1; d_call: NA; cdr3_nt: TGTGCCAGCAGGGAAGGTACGGCCATATATTTT; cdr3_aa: CASREGTAIYF
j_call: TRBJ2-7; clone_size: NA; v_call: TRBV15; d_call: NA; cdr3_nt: TGTGCCACCAGCAGAGCTTCCTCCTACGAGCAGTACTTC; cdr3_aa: CATSRASSYEQYF
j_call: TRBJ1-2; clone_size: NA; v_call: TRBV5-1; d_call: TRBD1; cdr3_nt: TGCGCCAGCAGCCCGGGACAGAACTATGGCTACACCTTC; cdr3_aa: CASSPGQNYGYTF
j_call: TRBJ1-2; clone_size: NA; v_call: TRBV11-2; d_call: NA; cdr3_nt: TGTGCCAGCAGCTTAGCAAATGCCGGGAGTTCGTATGGCTACACCTTC; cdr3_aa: CASSLANAGSSYGYTF
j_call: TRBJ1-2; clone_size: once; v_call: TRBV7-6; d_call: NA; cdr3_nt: TGTGCCAGCAGCCCTCTAGGTACCGCGGACTATGGCTACACCTTC; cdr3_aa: CASSPLGTADYGYTF
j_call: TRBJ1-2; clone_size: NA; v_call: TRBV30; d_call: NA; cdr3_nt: TGTGCCGGAGTCGGGGGGCAGGAGGGCTACACCTTC; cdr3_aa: CAGVGGQEGYTF
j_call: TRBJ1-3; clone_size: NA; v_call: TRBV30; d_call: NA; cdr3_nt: TGTGCCTGGAGTTTACAGACCTTCTCTGGAAACACCATATATTTT; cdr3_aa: CAWSLQTFSGNTIYF
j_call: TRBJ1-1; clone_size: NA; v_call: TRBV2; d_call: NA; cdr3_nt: TGTGCCAGCAGTGAGAATGCCGGCGGGGGTGAAGCTTTCTTT; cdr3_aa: CASSENAGGGEAFF
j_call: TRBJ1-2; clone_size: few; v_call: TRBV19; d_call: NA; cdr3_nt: TGTGCCAGTAGGGATCGAAAACAGGCGTCTAACTATGGCTACACCTTC; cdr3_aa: CASRDRKQASNYGYTF
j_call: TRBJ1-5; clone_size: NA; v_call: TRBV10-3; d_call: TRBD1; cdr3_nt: TGTGCCATCAGCAATCCCGGGACAGGGGATAGCAATCAGCCCCAGCATTTT; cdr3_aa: CAISNPGTGDSNQPQHF
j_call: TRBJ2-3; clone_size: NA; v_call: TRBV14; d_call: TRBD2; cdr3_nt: TGTGCCAGCAGCCAAGTACTAGCGGGGGGGCGAGATACGCAGTATTTT; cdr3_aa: CASSQVLAGGRDTQYF
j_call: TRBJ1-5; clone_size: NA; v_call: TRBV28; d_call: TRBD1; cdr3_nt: TGTGCCAGCAGTAGACAGGGGCAAGGTCAGCCCCAGCATTTT; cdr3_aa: CASSRQGQGQPQHF
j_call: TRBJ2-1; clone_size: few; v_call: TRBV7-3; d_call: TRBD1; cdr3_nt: TGTGCCAGCAGCTTAGCAGGGGGCGTCCACAATGAGCAGTTCTTC; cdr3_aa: CASSLAGGVHNEQFF
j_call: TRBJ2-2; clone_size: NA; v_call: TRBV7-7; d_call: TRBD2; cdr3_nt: TGTGCTAGCAGCCCAGGGGCGGGGGGCGCCGGGGAGCTGTTTTTT; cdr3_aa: CASSPGAGGAGELFF
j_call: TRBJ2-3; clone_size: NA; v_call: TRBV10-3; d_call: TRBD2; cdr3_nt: TGTGCCGCGCGGGGGAATAAGGATACGCAGTATTTT; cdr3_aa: CAARGNKDTQYF
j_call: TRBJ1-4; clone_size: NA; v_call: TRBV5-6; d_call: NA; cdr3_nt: TGTGCCAGCAGCTTAGGGGGAAAACTGTTTTTT; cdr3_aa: CASSLGGKLFF
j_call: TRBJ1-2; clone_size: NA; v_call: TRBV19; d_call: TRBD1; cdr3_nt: TGTGCCAGTAGTATCCCCCACAGGGGTGGCTACACCTTC; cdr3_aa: CASSIPHRGGYTF
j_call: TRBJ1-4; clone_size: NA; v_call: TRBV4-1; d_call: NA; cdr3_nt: TGCGCCAGCAGCCTGATGGAGGGCTCCAATGAAAAACTGTTTTTT; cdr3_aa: CASSLMEGSNEKLFF
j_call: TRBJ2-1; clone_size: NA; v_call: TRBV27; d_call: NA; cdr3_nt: TGTGCCAGCAGTTTGGCCAGGGGTTTATCCCCACTTTCCTACAATGAGCAGTTCTTC; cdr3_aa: CASSLARGLSPLSYNEQFF
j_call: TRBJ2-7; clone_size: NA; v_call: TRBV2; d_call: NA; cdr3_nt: TGTGCCAGTGGCCCCGCACAAAACTCCTACGAGCAGTACTTC; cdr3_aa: CASGPAQNSYEQYF
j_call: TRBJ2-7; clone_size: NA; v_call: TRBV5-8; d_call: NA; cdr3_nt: TGTGCCAGCAGCTTGGACGGGAGTCCCTACGAGCAGTACTTC; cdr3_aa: CASSLDGSPYEQYF
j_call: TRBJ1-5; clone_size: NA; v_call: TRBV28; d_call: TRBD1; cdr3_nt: TGTGCCAGCAGCAACTTAGGGGACTGGGACAGGGGCGGTAATCAGCCCCAGCATTTT; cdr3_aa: CASSNLGDWDRGGNQPQHF
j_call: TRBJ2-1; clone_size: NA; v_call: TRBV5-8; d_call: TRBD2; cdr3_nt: TGTGCCAGCAGCCTGGGGACTATACCCTACAATGAGCAGTTCTTC; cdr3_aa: CASSLGTIPYNEQFF
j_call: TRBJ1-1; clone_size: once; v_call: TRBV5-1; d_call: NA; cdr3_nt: TGCGCCAGCAGCTTGGCCATGGGGAGCACTGAAGCTTTCTTT; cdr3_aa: CASSLAMGSTEAFF
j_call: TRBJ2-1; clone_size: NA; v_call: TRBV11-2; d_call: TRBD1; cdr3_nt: TGTGCCAGCAGCTTAGGGACAGGGGGATTCAATGAGCAGTTCTTC; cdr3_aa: CASSLGTGGFNEQFF
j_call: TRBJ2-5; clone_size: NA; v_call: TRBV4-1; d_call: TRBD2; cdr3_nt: TGCGCCAGCAGCCAAGACTTAAGCGGGGGGGCCATAGAGACCCAGTACTTC; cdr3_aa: CASSQDLSGGAIETQYF
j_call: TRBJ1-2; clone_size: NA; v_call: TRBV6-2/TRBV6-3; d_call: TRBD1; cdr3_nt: TGTGCCAGCAGTTACAAGCGGACAGGGGTCGGCTACACCTTC; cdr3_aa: CASSYKRTGVGYTF
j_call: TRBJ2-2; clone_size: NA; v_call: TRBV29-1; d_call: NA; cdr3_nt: TGCAGCGTTGATTCTGTGAACACCGGGGAGCTGTTTTTT; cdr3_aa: CSVDSVNTGELFF
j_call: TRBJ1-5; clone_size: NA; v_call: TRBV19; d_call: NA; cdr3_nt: TGTGCCAGTTCGCAGTCGAGTTGGCAGGGCAATCAGCCCCAGCATTTT; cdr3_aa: CASSQSSWQGNQPQHF
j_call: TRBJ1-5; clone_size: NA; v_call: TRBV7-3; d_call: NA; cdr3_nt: TGTGCCAGCAGCCGAAAAACAGGGTACATTCAGCCCCAGCATTTT; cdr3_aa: CASSRKTGYIQPQHF
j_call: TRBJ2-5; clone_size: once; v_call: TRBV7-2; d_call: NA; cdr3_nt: TGTGCCAGCAGCTTAGTGGCGTCAGGGCAAGAGACCCAGTACTTC; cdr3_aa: CASSLVASGQETQYF
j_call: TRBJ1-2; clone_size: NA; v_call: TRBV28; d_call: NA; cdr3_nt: TGTGCCAGCAGAATCGGGATAAACTATGGCTACACCTTC; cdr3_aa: CASRIGINYGYTF
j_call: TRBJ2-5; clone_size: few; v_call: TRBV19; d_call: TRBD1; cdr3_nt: TGTGCCAGTAGGTCGACAGGGGTAAAAGAGACCCAGTACTTC; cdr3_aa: CASRSTGVKETQYF
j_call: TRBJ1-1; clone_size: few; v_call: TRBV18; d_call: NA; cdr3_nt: TGTGCCAGCTCCGGGTTTGACACTGAAGCTTTCTTT; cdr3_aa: CASSGFDTEAFF
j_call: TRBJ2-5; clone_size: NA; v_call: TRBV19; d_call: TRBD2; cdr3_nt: TGTGCCAGTAGGGCGGGAGGTTCGTACCAAGAGACCCAGTACTTC; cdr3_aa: CASRAGGSYQETQYF
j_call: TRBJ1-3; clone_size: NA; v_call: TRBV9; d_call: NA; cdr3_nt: TGTGCCAGCGGACAAGTCAATCGTCTATATTTT; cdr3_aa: CASGQVNRLYF